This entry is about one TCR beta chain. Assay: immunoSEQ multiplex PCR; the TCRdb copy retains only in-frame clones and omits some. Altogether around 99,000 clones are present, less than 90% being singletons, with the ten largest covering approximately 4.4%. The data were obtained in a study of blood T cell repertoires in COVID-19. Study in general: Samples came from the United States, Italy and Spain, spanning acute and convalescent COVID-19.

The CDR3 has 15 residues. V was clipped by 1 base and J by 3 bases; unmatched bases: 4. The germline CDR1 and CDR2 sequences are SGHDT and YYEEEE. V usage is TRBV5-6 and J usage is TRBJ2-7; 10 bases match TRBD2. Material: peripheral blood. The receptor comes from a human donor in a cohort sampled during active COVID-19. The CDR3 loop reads CASSLSPSGSYEQYV. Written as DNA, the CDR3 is TGTGCCAGCAGCTTGAGCCCTAGCGGGAGCTACGAGCAGTACGTC.